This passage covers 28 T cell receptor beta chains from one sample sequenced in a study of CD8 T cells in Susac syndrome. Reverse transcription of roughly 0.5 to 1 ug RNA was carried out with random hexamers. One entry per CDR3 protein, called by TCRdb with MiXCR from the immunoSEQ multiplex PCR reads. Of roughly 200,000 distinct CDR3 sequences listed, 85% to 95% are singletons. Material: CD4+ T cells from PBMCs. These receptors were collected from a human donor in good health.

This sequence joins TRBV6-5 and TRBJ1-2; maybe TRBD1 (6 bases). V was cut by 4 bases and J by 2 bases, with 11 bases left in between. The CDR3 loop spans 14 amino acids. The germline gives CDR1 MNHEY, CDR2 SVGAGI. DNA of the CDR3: TGTGCCAGCAGTTCACAGGGCTCCAACTATGGCTACACCTTC. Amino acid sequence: CASSSQGSNYGYTF.

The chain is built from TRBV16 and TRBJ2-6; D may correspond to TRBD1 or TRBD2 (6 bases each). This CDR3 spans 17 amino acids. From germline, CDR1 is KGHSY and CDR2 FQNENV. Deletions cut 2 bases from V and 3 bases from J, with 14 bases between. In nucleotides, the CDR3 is TGTGCCAGCAGCCAAGGTGTGGGGGGCGATGGGGCCAACGTCCTGACTTTC. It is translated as CASSQGVGGDGANVLTF.

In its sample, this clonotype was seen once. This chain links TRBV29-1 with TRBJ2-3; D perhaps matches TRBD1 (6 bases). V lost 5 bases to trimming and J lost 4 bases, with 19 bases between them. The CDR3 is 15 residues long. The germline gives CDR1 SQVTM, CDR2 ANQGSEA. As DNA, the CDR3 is TGCAGCGTTACCCCAACAGGGATGGTGGCAGATACGCAGTATTTT. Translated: CSVTPTGMVADTQYF.

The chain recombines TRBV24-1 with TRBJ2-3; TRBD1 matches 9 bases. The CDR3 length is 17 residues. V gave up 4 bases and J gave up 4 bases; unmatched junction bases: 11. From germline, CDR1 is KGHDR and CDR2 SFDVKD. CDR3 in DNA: TGTGCCACCAGTGACCCACGGGACAGGGTCCACCCAGATACGCAGTATTTT. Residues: CATSDPRDRVHPDTQYF.

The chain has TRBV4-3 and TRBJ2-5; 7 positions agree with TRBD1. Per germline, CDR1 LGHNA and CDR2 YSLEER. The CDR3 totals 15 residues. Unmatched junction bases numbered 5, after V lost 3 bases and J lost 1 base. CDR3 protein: CASSHLDRPQETQYF. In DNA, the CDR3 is TGCGCCAGCAGCCACTTGGACAGGCCCCAAGAGACCCAGTACTTC.

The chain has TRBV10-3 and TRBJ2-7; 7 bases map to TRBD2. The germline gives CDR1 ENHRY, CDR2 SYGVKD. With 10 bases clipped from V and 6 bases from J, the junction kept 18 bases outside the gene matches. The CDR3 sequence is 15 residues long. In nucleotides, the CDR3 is TGTGCCAGCCCAGGTGGGAGTCTGCGGGAGTGCGAGCAGTACGTC. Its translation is CASPGGSLRECEQYV.

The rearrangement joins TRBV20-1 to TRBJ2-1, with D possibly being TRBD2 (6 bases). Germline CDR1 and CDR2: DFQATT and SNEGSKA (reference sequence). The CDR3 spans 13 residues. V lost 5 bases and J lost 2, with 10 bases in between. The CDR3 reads CSAGGAPYNEQFF. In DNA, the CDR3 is TGCAGTGCTGGAGGGGCACCCTACAATGAGCAGTTCTTC.

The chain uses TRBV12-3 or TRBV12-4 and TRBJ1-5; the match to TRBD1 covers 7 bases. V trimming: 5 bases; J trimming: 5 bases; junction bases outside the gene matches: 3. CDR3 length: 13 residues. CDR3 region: CASSPTGDQPQHF. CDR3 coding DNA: TGTGCCAGCAGTCCTACAGGGGATCAGCCCCAGCATTTT.

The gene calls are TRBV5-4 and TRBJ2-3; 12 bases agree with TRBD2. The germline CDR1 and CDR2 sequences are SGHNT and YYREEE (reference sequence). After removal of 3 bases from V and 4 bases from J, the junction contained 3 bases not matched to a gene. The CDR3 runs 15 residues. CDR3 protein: CASSSTSGRSDTQYF. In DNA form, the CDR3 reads TGTGCCAGCAGCTCGACTAGCGGGAGATCAGATACGCAGTATTTT.

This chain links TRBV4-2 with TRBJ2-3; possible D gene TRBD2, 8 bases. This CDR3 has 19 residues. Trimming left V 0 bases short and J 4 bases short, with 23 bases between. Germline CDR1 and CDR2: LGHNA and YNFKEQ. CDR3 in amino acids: CASSQEPGGLGSRSDTQYF. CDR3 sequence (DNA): TGTGCCAGCAGCCAAGAACCAGGGGGACTAGGGTCGCGCTCAGATACGCAGTATTTT.

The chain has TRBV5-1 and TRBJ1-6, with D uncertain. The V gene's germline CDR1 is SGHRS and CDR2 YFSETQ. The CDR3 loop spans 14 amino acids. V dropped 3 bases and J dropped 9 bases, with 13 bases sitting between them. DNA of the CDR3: TGCGCCAGCAGCTCCGCGGAGGGAATTTCACCCCTCCACTTT. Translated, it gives CASSSAEGISPLHF. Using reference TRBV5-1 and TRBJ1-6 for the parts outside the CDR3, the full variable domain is KAGVTQTPRYLIKTRGQQVTLSCSPISGHRSVSWYQQTPGQGLQFLFEYFSETQRNKGNFPGRFSGRQFSNSRSEMNVSTLELGDSALYLCASSSAEGISPLHFGNGTRLTVT.

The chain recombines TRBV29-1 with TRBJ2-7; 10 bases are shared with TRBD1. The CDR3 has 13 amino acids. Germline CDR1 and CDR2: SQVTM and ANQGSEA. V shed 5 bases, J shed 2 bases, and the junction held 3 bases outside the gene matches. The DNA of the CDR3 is TGCAGCGTTACCGGGACAGGGGCCTACGAGCAGTACTTC. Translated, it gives CSVTGTGAYEQYF.

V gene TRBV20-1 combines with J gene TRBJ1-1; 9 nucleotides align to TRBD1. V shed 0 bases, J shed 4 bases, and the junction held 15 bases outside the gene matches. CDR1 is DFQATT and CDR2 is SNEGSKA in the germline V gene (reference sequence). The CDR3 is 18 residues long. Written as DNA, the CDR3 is TGCAGTGCTAGAGAACCTCCCCCTCCGGGACAGGGTTTCACTGAAGCTTTCTTT. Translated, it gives CSAREPPPPGQGFTEAFF.

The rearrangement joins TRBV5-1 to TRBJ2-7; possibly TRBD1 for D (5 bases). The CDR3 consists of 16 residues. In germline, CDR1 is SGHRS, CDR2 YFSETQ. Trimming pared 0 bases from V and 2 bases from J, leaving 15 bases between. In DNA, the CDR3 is TGCGCCAGCAGCTTGGATGATCAGGGCAGCGCCTACGAGCAGTACTTC. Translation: CASSLDDQGSAYEQYF.

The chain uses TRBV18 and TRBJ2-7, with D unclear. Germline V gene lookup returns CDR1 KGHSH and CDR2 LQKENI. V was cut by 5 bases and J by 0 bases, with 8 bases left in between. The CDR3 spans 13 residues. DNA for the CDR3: TGTGCCAGCTCAGAACAGTTCTCCTACGAGCAGTACTTC. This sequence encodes CASSEQFSYEQYF.

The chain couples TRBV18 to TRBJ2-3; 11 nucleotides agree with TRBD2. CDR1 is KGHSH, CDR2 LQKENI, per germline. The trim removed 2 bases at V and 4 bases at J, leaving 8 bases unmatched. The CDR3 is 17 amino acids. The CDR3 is CASSPMPTSGVSDTQYF. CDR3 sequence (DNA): TGTGCCAGCTCACCAATGCCGACTAGCGGGGTATCAGATACGCAGTATTTT.

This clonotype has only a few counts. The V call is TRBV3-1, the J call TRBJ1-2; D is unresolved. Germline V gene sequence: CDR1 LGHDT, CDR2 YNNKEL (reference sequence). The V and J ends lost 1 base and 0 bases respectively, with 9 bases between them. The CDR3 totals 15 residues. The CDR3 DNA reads TGTGCCAGCAGCCAAGGCACAGCCGCTAACTATGGCTACACCTTC. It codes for CASSQGTAANYGYTF.

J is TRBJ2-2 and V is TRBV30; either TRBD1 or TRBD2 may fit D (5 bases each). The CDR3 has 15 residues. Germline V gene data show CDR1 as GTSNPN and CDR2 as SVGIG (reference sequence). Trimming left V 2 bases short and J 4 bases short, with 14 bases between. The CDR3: CAWSIPGRGTGELFF. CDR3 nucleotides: TGTGCCTGGAGTATCCCGGGACGGGGCACCGGGGAGCTGTTTTTT. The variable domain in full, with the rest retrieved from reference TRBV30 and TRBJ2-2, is SQTIHQWPATLVQPVGSPLSLECTVEGTSNPNLYWYRQAAGRGLQLLFYSVGIGQISSEVPQNLSASRPQDRQFILSSKKLLLSDSGFYLCAWSIPGRGTGELFFGEGSRLTVL.

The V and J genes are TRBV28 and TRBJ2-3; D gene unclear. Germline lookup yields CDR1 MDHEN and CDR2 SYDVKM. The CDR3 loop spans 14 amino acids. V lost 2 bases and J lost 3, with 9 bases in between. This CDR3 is CASSLGRVTDTQYF. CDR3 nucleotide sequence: TGTGCCAGCAGTTTAGGTAGGGTGACAGATACGCAGTATTTT.

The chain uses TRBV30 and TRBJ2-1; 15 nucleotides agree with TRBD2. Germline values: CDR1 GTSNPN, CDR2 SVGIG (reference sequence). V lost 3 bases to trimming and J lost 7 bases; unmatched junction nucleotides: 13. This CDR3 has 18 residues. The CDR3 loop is CAWRITRGTSGRRNEQFF. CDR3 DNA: TGTGCCTGGAGAATTACCCGAGGGACTAGCGGGAGGAGGAATGAGCAGTTCTTC.

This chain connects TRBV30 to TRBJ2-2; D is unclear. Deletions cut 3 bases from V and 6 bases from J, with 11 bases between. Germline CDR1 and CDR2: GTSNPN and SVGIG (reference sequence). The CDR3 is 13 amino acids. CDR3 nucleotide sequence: TGTGCCTGGAGGGTTGATCAACCCGGGGAGCTGTTTTTT. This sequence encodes CAWRVDQPGELFF.

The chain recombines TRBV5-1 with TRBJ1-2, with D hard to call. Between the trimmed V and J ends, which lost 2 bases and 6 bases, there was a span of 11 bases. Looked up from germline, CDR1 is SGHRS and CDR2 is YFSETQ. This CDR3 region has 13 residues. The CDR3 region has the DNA TGCGCCAGCAGCTTAACAGACCCAAATGGCTACACCTTC. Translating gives CASSLTDPNGYTF. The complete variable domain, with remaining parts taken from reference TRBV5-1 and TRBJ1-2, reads KAGVTQTPRYLIKTRGQQVTLSCSPISGHRSVSWYQQTPGQGLQFLFEYFSETQRNKGNFPGRFSGRQFSNSRSEMNVSTLELGDSALYLCASSLTDPNGYTFGSGTRLTVV.

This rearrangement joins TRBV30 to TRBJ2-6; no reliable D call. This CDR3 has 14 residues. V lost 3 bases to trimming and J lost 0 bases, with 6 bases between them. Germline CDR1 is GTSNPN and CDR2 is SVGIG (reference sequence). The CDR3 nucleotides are TGTGCCTGGAGCGCCGGCTCTGGGGCCAACGTCCTGACTTTC. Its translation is CAWSAGSGANVLTF.

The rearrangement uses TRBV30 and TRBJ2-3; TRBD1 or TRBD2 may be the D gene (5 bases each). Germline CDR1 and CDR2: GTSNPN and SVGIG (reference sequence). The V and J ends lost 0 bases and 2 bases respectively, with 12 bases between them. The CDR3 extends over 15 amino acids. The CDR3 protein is CAWSVSGPLTDTQYF. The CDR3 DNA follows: TGTGCCTGGAGTGTCTCGGGACCCCTCACAGATACGCAGTATTTT.

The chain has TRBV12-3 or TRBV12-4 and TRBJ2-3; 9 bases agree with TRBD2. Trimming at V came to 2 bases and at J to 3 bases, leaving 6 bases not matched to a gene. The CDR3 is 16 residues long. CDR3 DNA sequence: TGTGCCAGCAGTTTACATAGCGGGGGAGGGACAGATACGCAGTATTTT. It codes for CASSLHSGGGTDTQYF.

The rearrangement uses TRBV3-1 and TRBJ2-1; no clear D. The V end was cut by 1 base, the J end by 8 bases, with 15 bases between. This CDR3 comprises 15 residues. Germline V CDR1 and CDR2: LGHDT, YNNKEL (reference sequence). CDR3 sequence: CASSQAVVTSHEQFF. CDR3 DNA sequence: TGTGCCAGCAGCCAAGCCGTAGTAACTTCGCATGAGCAGTTCTTC.

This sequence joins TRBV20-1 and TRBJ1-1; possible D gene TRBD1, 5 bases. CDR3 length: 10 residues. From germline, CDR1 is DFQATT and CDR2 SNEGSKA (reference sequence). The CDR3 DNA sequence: TGCAGCCCGGCAGGGCAGGAAGCTTTCTTT. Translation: CSPAGQEAFF.

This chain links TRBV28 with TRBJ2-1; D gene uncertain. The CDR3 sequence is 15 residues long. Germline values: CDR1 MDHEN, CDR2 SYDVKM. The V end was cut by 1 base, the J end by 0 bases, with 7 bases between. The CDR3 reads CASSLLPSSYNEQFF. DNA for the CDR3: TGTGCCAGCAGTTTATTGCCTAGCTCCTACAATGAGCAGTTCTTC.